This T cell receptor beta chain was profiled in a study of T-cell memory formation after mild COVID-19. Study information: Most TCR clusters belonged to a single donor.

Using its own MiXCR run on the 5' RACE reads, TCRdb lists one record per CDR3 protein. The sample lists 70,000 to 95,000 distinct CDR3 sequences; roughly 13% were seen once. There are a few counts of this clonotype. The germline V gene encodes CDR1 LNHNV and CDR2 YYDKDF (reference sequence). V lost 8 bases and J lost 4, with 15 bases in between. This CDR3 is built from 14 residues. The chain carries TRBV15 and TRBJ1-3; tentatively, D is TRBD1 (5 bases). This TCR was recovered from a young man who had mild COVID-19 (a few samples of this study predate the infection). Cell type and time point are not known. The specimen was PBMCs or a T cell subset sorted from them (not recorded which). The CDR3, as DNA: TGTGCCACCCGCCGGGGGTCAGGAGGAAACACCATATATTTT. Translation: CATRRGSGGNTIYF.